These 12 T cell receptor beta chains originate from one sample sequenced in a study of blood T cell repertoires in COVID-19. TCRdb's table, derived via immunoSEQ multiplex PCR, lists solely in-frame clones and lacks some. Of 200,000 to 250,000 clones in the sample, roughly 81% were seen once. The specimen was peripheral blood. The receptors were sampled from a man aged 40-49 years with acute or convalescent COVID-19.

This chain joins TRBV2 and TRBJ1-2; D is uncertain. Germline lookup yields CDR1 SNHLY and CDR2 FYNNEI. The V and J ends lost 0 bases and 8 bases respectively, with 19 bases between them. The CDR3 extends over 16 amino acids. The CDR3 protein is CASSEALLGLTRGYTF. In DNA form, the CDR3 reads TGTGCCAGCAGTGAAGCGCTTCTTGGCCTAACGAGGGGCTACACCTTC.

The DNA of the CDR3 is TGTGCCAGCAGTGAGGATTACACGAGCGGGGCTTTCTTT. Encoded protein: CASSEDYTSGAFF. This rearrangement joins TRBV2 to TRBJ1-1; no clear D. V was cut by 3 bases and J by 11 bases, with 16 bases left in between. The length of the CDR3 is 13 residues. Germline V lookup: CDR1 SNHLY, CDR2 FYNNEI.

The chain recombines TRBV28 with TRBJ2-5, with D maybe TRBD2 (6 bases). CDR1 and CDR2 from the germline V gene are MDHEN and SYDVKM. V shed 2 bases and J shed 0 bases, with 10 bases lying between them. The CDR3 sequence is 15 residues long. The CDR3 region is CASSLGGFHQETQYF. CDR3 DNA: TGTGCCAGCAGTTTAGGGGGGTTCCACCAAGAGACCCAGTACTTC.

The gene calls are TRBV7-2 and TRBJ1-6; perhaps TRBD1 as D (5 bases). V lost 3 bases, J lost 7 bases, and 13 bases lay in between. The CDR3 runs 15 residues. The germline CDR1 and CDR2 sequences are SGHTA and FQGNSA. The CDR3 DNA reads as TGTGCCAGCAGCTTCAGTTCCCAGGGCAATTCACCCCTCCACTTT. It encodes CASSFSSQGNSPLHF.

This clone turned up a few times. J is TRBJ2-3 and V is TRBV20-1; a possible D gene is TRBD2 (5 bases). Looked up from germline, CDR1 is DFQATT and CDR2 is SNEGSKA (reference sequence). CDR3 length: 14 residues. V was trimmed by 3 bases and J by 0 bases, leaving 10 bases between them. CDR3 DNA sequence: TGCAGTGCTAGTAGTAGCGAGAGCACAGATACGCAGTATTTT. This codes for CSASSSESTDTQYF.

This chain links TRBV29-1 with TRBJ2-7; D perhaps matches TRBD2 (6 bases). CDR1 and CDR2 (germline): SQVTM, ANQGSEA. Deletions cut 2 bases from V and 1 base from J, with 9 bases between. This CDR3 has 13 amino acids. The CDR3 spells CSVESGGSYEQYF. The CDR3 coding sequence is TGCAGCGTTGAAAGTGGAGGGTCCTACGAGCAGTACTTC.

The chain carries TRBV12-3 or TRBV12-4 and TRBJ2-5; D gene unclear. The CDR3 has 13 amino acids. The V gene lost 6 bases and the J gene lost 0 bases, with 8 bases spanning the gap. The CDR3 DNA is TGTGCCAGCAGCCACGTAGACCAAGAGACCCAGTACTTC. Translating it yields CASSHVDQETQYF.

This sequence joins TRBV4-1 and TRBJ2-7; 13 bases agree with TRBD2. The CDR3 extends over 17 amino acids. Germline CDR1 MGHRA, CDR2 YSYEKL. Trimming removed 4 bases from V and 3 bases from J; junction bases left unmatched: 9. The CDR3 nucleotides are TGCGCCAGCAGCCCGACCGGGACTAGCGGGAAGTACTACGAGCAGTACTTC. It specifies CASSPTGTSGKYYEQYF.

This clone was seen a few times. The chain links TRBV12-3 or TRBV12-4 to TRBJ1-2; no clear D. V lost 5 bases and J 4 bases, leaving 8 bases between the germline ends. The CDR3 totals 12 residues. CDR3 in amino acids: CASSPGSYGYTF. The CDR3 DNA follows: TGTGCCAGCAGTCCGGGGTCCTATGGCTACACCTTC.

The genes are TRBV6-1 and TRBJ1-5, with TRBD1 matching over 8 bases. The CDR3 loop spans 16 amino acids. V was pared by 4 bases and J by 1 base, with 6 bases of the junction left unmatched. From germline, CDR1 is MNHNS and CDR2 SASEGT. The CDR3 DNA reads as TGTGCCAGCAGTGGACTAAACAGGGGGAGCAATCAGCCCCAGCATTTT. Encoded protein: CASSGLNRGSNQPQHF.

The J gene is TRBJ1-6, the V gene TRBV2; possibly TRBD1 for D (6 bases). The CDR3 has 15 residues. CDR1 is SNHLY and CDR2 is FYNNEI in the germline V gene. The V gene lost 8 bases and the J gene lost 6 bases, with 17 bases spanning the gap. Written as DNA, the CDR3 is TGTGCCAGCCGCGATCCGGGACAAATTAATTCACCCCTCCACTTT. It encodes CASRDPGQINSPLHF.

The chain is built from TRBV29-1 and TRBJ2-3; D is perhaps TRBD2 (6 bases). V dropped 4 bases and J dropped 3 bases, with 14 bases sitting between them. CDR3 length equals 14 residues. Germline loops: CDR1 SQVTM, CDR2 ANQGSEA. Here the CDR3 reads CSVADRGGTDTQYF. CDR3 bases: TGCAGCGTTGCGGACCGAGGAGGGACAGATACGCAGTATTTT.